The 27 T cell receptor beta chains given below trace back to one sample, sequenced in a study of blood T cell repertoires in COVID-19. TCRdb's table, derived via immunoSEQ multiplex PCR, lists solely in-frame clones and lacks some. The sample yields 280,000 or so clones, around 90% seen once. The sample comprised PBMCs or T cells enriched from blood (not recorded which). The receptors were gathered from a woman aged 40 to 55 who had recovered from COVID-19.

This clone was found once. This chain links TRBV19 with TRBJ1-3; D is undetermined. The J call may not be correct, given that the DNA end is closer to TRBJ2-2. The V gene's germline CDR1 is LNHDA and CDR2 SQIVND (reference sequence). This CDR3 has 13 amino acids. The CDR3 sequence is CASSIENTGELFF. CDR3 in DNA: TGTGCCAGTAGTATAGAGAACACCGGGGAGCTGTTTTTT.

The chain recombines TRBV7-2 with TRBJ2-7; D perhaps matches TRBD2 (5 bases). Germline loops: CDR1 SGHTA, CDR2 FQGNSA. The CDR3 consists of 16 residues. V shed 1 base and J shed 0 bases, with 13 bases lying between them. This CDR3 is CASSLVSGLSSYEQYF. CDR3 in DNA: TGTGCCAGCAGCTTAGTATCCGGACTGAGCTCCTACGAGCAGTACTTC.

This chain joins TRBV6-2 or TRBV6-3 and TRBJ2-5; D unresolved. Germline loops: CDR1 MNHEY, CDR2 SVGEGT. Trimming cost V 7 bases and J 2 bases, with 20 bases left between them. The CDR3 is 16 residues long. The CDR3 DNA reads as TGTGCCAGCACCCCACTGGGCACCTCGCATCAAGAGACCCAGTACTTC. It yields the protein CASTPLGTSHQETQYF.

The rearrangement uses TRBV27 and TRBJ2-1, with 9 bases fitting TRBD2. The germline CDR1 and CDR2 sequences are MNHEY and SMNVEV (reference sequence). The junction had 9 bases not matched to a gene; V was cut back by 3 bases and J by 6 bases. The CDR3 contains 16 residues. Here the CDR3 reads CASSFASGMGGNEQFF. The CDR3 region has the DNA TGTGCCAGCAGTTTCGCTAGCGGGATGGGGGGCAATGAGCAGTTCTTC.

The rearrangement uses TRBV5-5 and TRBJ1-1, with 12 bases lining up with TRBD1. The trim removed 4 bases at V and 5 bases at J, leaving 15 bases unmatched. CDR1 and CDR2 (germline): SGHKS, YYEKEE (reference sequence). There are 18 residues in the CDR3. The CDR3 nucleotides read TGTGCCAGCAGCACAACCGGGACAGGGGGCCCAAGGGATACTGAAGCTTTCTTT. Amino acids: CASSTTGTGGPRDTEAFF.

The chain uses TRBV9 and TRBJ1-4; TRBD1 might be the D (6 bases). V gave up 4 bases and J gave up 0 bases, with 16 bases separating them. Germline CDR1 SGDLS, CDR2 YYNGEE. The CDR3 is 17 residues long. The CDR3 region is CASSPSGRQATNEKLFF. CDR3 DNA: TGTGCCAGCAGCCCCTCGGGGAGACAGGCAACTAATGAAAAACTGTTTTTT.

The CDR3 nucleotides read TGTGCCAGCAGTTCGTCAGGGGCCTTGAGCTCCTACGAGCAGTACTTC. Encoded protein: CASSSSGALSSYEQYF. The gene calls are TRBV28 and TRBJ2-7, with a tentative D call TRBD1 (6 bases). CDR3 size: 16 residues. The ends were cut back, 4 bases at V and 0 bases at J, with 16 bases in the middle. CDR1 and CDR2 from the germline V gene are MDHEN and SYDVKM.

The chain couples TRBV28 to TRBJ2-3; tentatively, D is TRBD2 (6 bases). The CDR3 is made up of 15 amino acids. V was clipped by 6 bases and J by 5 bases, with 18 bases between them. Germline V gives CDR1 MDHEN, CDR2 SYDVKM. CDR3 coding DNA: TGTGCCAGCAGCCCCGCGGGACTCCGAGGAGATACGCAGTATTTT. Amino acid sequence: CASSPAGLRGDTQYF.

The CDR3 sequence is CASSYALHYEQYF. The CDR3, as DNA: TGTGCCAGCAGTTACGCACTGCACTACGAGCAGTACTTC. The rearrangement links TRBV6-5 to TRBJ2-7; D is undetermined. Trimming pared 2 bases from V and 3 bases from J, leaving 8 bases between. The CDR3 is 13 amino acids. Germline CDR1 MNHEY, CDR2 SVGAGI.

This clone has just a few counts. The chain joins TRBV9 to TRBJ2-7; 7 bases align to TRBD1. This CDR3 region has 13 residues. Germline trimming cut 2 bases from V and 3 bases from J; bases unmatched to any gene: 2. Germline V lookup: CDR1 SGDLS, CDR2 YYNGEE. CDR3 sequence: CASSVRQGYEQYF. CDR3 nucleotides: TGTGCCAGCAGCGTTAGACAGGGCTACGAGCAGTACTTC.

The chain combines TRBV7-9 with TRBJ2-7, with D possibly being TRBD1 (5 bases). The CDR3 is 18 amino acids. Trimming took off 0 bases at V and 2 bases at J, with 20 bases between the two ends. Looked up from germline, CDR1 is SEHNR and CDR2 is FQNEAQ (reference sequence). The CDR3 reads CASSLAGHGRAITYEQYF. The CDR3 coding sequence is TGTGCCAGCAGCTTAGCTGGACACGGCAGAGCAATAACCTACGAGCAGTACTTC. The whole variable domain, filled in from reference TRBV7-9 and TRBJ2-7, reads DTGVSQNPRHKITKRGQNVTFRCDPISEHNRLYWYRQTLGQGPEFLTYFQNEAQLEKSRLLSDRFSAERPKGSFSTLEIQRTEQGDSAMYLCASSLAGHGRAITYEQYFGPGTRLTVT.

The chain employs TRBV19 and TRBJ2-5, with TRBD2 matching over 9 bases. Germline V gene data show CDR1 as LNHDA and CDR2 as SQIVND (reference sequence). V shed 3 bases, J shed 2 bases, and the junction held 16 bases outside the gene matches. The CDR3 length is 19 residues. CDR3 protein: CASSIVGLAGRVGQETQYF. DNA for the CDR3: TGTGCCAGTAGTATCGTAGGTCTAGCGGGACGCGTGGGACAAGAGACCCAGTACTTC.

This sequence joins TRBV7-2 and TRBJ2-1; D is uncertain. Germline V gene data show CDR1 as SGHTA and CDR2 as FQGNSA. This CDR3 has 12 amino acids. Trimming removed 4 bases from V and 4 bases from J, with 5 bases in between. Here the CDR3 reads CASSSRYNEQFF. CDR3 nucleotides: TGTGCCAGCAGCTCCCGTTACAATGAGCAGTTCTTC.

The J gene is TRBJ1-2, the V gene TRBV11-2; D is unresolved. The CDR3 sequence is 14 residues long. Germline V gene data show CDR1 as SGHAT and CDR2 as FQNNGV. V shed 2 bases and J shed 4 bases, with 11 bases lying between them. The CDR3 DNA is TGTGCCAGCAGCTTATCTCTCGGGTCCTATGGCTACACCTTC. Translation: CASSLSLGSYGYTF.

This clone was seen at least ten times. The chain uses TRBV19 and TRBJ2-2; TRBD1 matches at 8 bases. CDR1 and CDR2 (germline): LNHDA, SQIVND (reference sequence). V shed 8 bases and J 0 bases; nucleotides not matched to a gene: 2. The CDR3 is 14 residues long. The CDR3 bases are TGTGCCAGTGGACAGGGCTCGAACACCGGGGAGCTGTTTTTT. This translates into CASGQGSNTGELFF.

This clone has only one observation. The rearrangement uses TRBV20-1 and TRBJ1-2; the D is unclear. Germline CDR1 and CDR2: DFQATT and SNEGSKA (reference sequence). V gave up 6 bases and J gave up 3 bases, with 8 bases separating them. The CDR3 has 11 residues. The CDR3 bases are TGCAGTGCCCACCGGGACTATGGCTACACCTTC. It codes for CSAHRDYGYTF.

The chain combines TRBV27 with TRBJ2-5, with D maybe TRBD2 (5 bases). Germline CDR1 is MNHEY and CDR2 is SMNVEV (reference sequence). This CDR3 is 18 amino acids long. V lost 8 bases, J lost 4 bases, and 29 bases lay in between. In DNA form, the CDR3 reads TGTGCCAGCGCCCCTCTCGCCGTAGTGGGAGTGACCCGAGAGACCCAGTACTTC. Its translation: CASAPLAVVGVTRETQYF.

The chain joins TRBV5-4 to TRBJ2-3, with 9 nucleotides matching TRBD2. V gave up 4 bases and J gave up 1 base; unmatched junction bases: 10. Germline V gene data show CDR1 as SGHNT and CDR2 as YYREEE (reference sequence). This CDR3 is 17 amino acids long. CDR3 DNA sequence: TGTGCCAGCAGCCCTGAAGCGGGAGGTCTCGGCACAGATACGCAGTATTTT. Translation: CASSPEAGGLGTDTQYF.

The chain recombines TRBV28 with TRBJ2-3, with 7 bases matching TRBD1. The CDR3 covers 15 residues. Germline V gene sequence: CDR1 MDHEN, CDR2 SYDVKM. The J segment lost 5 bases and the V segment lost 4 bases, leaving 9 bases of the junction unmatched. CDR3 DNA sequence: TGTGCCAGCAGTTCACAGGGGCCTGCGGGAGATACGCAGTATTTT. It translates to CASSSQGPAGDTQYF.

The chain has TRBV14 and TRBJ1-1; D gene uncertain. V lost 1 base, J lost 8 bases, and 11 bases lay in between. This CDR3 is built from 13 residues. Germline CDR1 reads SGHDN; CDR2 reads FVKESK. CDR3 DNA: TGTGCCAGCAGCCAAGCGCGTTCGGGGGAAGCTTTCTTT. Residues: CASSQARSGEAFF.

The J gene is TRBJ1-4, the V gene TRBV30, with D possibly TRBD1 on 6 matching bases. V was shortened by 3 bases and J by 4 bases, with 9 bases between the two germline ends. CDR3 size: 13 residues. Germline V lookup: CDR1 GTSNPN, CDR2 SVGIG (reference sequence). CDR3 region: CAWSRGVNEKLFF. The DNA for the CDR3 is TGTGCCTGGAGCAGGGGAGTTAATGAAAAACTGTTTTTT.

This rearrangement joins TRBV5-4 to TRBJ2-1; TRBD2 agrees at 13 bases. Germline-derived CDR1 and CDR2 are SGHNT and YYREEE (reference sequence). The CDR3 has 15 amino acids. V trimming: 5 bases; J trimming: 9 bases; junction bases outside the gene matches: 8. This chain's CDR3 is CASSTRGLAGSEQFF. Here the CDR3 DNA reads TGTGCCAGCAGTACGAGGGGACTAGCGGGATCTGAGCAGTTCTTC.

The rearrangement joins TRBV6-5 to TRBJ2-6; TRBD1 aligns across 7 bases. The CDR3 extends over 15 amino acids. V was pared by 8 bases and J by 0 bases, with 4 bases of the junction left unmatched. CDR1 and CDR2 from the germline V gene are MNHEY and SVGAGI. CDR3 residues: CASRGGSSGANVLTF. Here the CDR3 DNA reads TGTGCCAGCCGAGGGGGCTCCTCTGGGGCCAACGTCCTGACTTTC.

V gene TRBV28 combines with J gene TRBJ2-7, with unresolved D. The germline gives CDR1 MDHEN, CDR2 SYDVKM. CDR3 length equals 13 residues. Trimming removed 2 bases at V and 2 bases at J, with 7 bases between. CDR3 region: CASSLTPAYEQYF. DNA for the CDR3: TGTGCCAGCAGTTTAACTCCGGCCTACGAGCAGTACTTC. The whole variable domain, filled in from reference TRBV28 and TRBJ2-7, reads DVKVTQSSRYLVKRTGEKVFLECVQDMDHENMFWYRQDPGLGLRLIYFSYDVKMKEKGDIPEGYSVSREKKERFSLILESASTNQTSMYLCASSLTPAYEQYFGPGTRLTVT.

This clone was observed a single time. This sequence joins TRBV5-1 and TRBJ1-4; the D gene is possibly TRBD1 (6 bases). Germline CDR1 and CDR2: SGHRS and YFSETQ. Trimming removed 10 bases at V and 5 bases at J, with 18 bases between. The CDR3 sequence is 14 residues long. CDR3 sequence: CASSTGRGNEKLFF. CDR3 sequence (DNA): TGCGCCTCCAGCACGGGGAGGGGGAATGAAAAACTGTTTTTT.

The V gene is TRBV11-2, the J gene TRBJ2-3; TRBD1 aligns across 8 bases. Trimming took 4 bases from V and 6 from J; bases not matched to a gene: 6. The CDR3 has 14 residues. The germline CDR1 and CDR2 sequences are SGHAT and FQNNGV. The CDR3 DNA reads as TGTGCCAGCAGCTCCCTTCACAGGGGGGATACGCAGTATTTT. The encoded protein is CASSSLHRGDTQYF. The complete variable domain, with remaining parts taken from reference TRBV11-2 and TRBJ2-3, reads EAGVAQSPRYKIIEKRQSVAFWCNPISGHATLYWYQQILGQGPKLLIQFQNNGVVDDSQLPKDRFSAERLKGVDSTLKIQPAKLEDSAVYLCASSSLHRGDTQYFGPGTRLTVL.

This clone has just one count. The gene calls are TRBV7-2 and TRBJ2-5; 7 bases fit TRBD1. The CDR3 spans 15 residues. Germline lookup yields CDR1 SGHTA and CDR2 FQGNSA. J gave up 1 base and V 4 bases, and 6 bases lay outside the gene matches. The chain's CDR3 is CASSSGQRVQETQYF. CDR3 in DNA: TGTGCCAGCAGCTCGGGACAGAGGGTCCAAGAGACCCAGTACTTC.